The rows below give T cell receptor beta chains drawn from one sample of a study of shared T cell receptors in the human thymus. Here immunoSEQ multiplex PCR was the method, and the copy in TCRdb shows in-frame clones only, minus some. The data contain roughly 710,000 clones, 70% to 90% of them singletons. Separately, the same data were catalogued under a study of human thymus T cells.

The specimen sequenced was thymocytes. These receptors came from a girl younger than two with a congenital heart defect. The conserved cysteine and the conserved F or W are not part of the CDR3 here.

>TRBV7-6|TRBJ1-2
ASSLAGECGSGQEDYT
>TRBV25-1|TRBJ1-2
ASSPRDRGSVGYT
>TRBV19|TRBJ2-1
ASRTRLASYNEQF
>TRBV12-5|TRBJ2-3
ASGSDRGWRADTQY
>TRBV12-5|TRBJ2-5
ASGQPKRGERETQY
>TRBV7-2|TRBJ2-6
ASSLGGGRAISGANVLT
>TRBV6-5|TRBJ2-3
ASSCGEATLTDTQY
>TRBV2|TRBJ2-5
ASSVIAEETQY
>TRBV5-5|TRBJ2-7
ASSLRRVNSYEQY
>TRBV6-1|TRBJ1-2
ATSEGAKGGYT
>TRBV19|TRBJ2-2
ASSPSVGELF
>TRBV29-1|TRBJ2-6
SVPTGTASGANVLT
>TRBV10-3|TRBJ2-1
AIRRPSGGDEQF
>TRBV10-2|TRBJ1-5
ATSEARDYYSNQPQH
>TRBV20-1|TRBJ1-1
SAIDITEAF
>TRBV9|TRBJ1-1
ASSVGGEEELMNTEAF
>TRBV15|TRBJ1-4
ATSNRMSNEKLF
>TRBV4-1|TRBJ2-5
ASSQPPSGGFFETQY
>TRBV9|TRBJ2-7
ASSVGRAPYEQY
>TRBV28|TRBJ2-7
ASSPTAGTGSSESSYEQY
>TRBV9|TRBJ1-1
ASSAAPGNTEAF
>TRBV2|TRBJ2-2
ASTHREGLDSRELF
>TRBV28|TRBJ2-4
ASSLCRIDRGR
>TRBV4-1|TRBJ2-2
ASSNRFTGELF
>TRBV5-8|TRBJ2-7
ASSFSRGEQY
>TRBV9|TRBJ1-1
ASSFVPGQANTEAF
>TRBV28|TRBJ2-5
ASSSMTSGGEETQY
>TRBV11-2|TRBJ2-7
ASSLVGGVSGTILREQY
>TRBV6-4|TRBJ2-5
ASSVLAGTQETQY
>TRBV7-4|TRBJ1-2
ASTPLDREENYGYT
>TRBV7-2|TRBJ1-1
ASSSVPRGPQNTEAF
>TRBV6-5|TRBJ2-5
ASSYVGHQETQY
>TRBV5-1|TRBJ2-5
ASSWLGFQETQY
>TRBV4-1|TRBJ2-7
ASSPGRGGNYEQY
>TRBV14|TRBJ1-3
ASSQVSGHLSGNTIY
>TRBV11-2|TRBJ2-1
ASSPRMNTSGKGNEQF
>TRBV6-1|TRBJ1-2
ASLQRGSYGYT